This T cell receptor beta chain emerged from a study of T-cell memory formation after mild COVID-19. The study's findings and limits: Mostly located in CM and EM were contracting CD4+ clones, with contracting CD8+ clones located in EMRA. Cross-reactive memory apparently joined, as some responding clones appeared in pre-infection memory. Researchers could not confirm that second-wave clones peaking on day 37 targeted SARS-CoV-2.

The CDR3 sequence is 16 residues long. CDR1 SGHVS and CDR2 FQNEAQ come from the germline V gene. V gave up 2 bases and J gave up 8 bases, with 19 bases separating them. This clonotype showed up many times. No antigen is known for it. TCRdb used MiXCR to reprocess the 5' RACE reads, holding one entry per CDR3 protein. The sample holds tens of thousands of distinct CDR3 sequences, approximately 9.7% seen once. The origin of this receptor is an adult woman who had mild COVID-19 (a few samples of this study predate the infection). Cell type and time point are not known. This sequence joins TRBV7-8 and TRBJ2-1; weak D call: TRBD2 (7 bases). Material: PBMCs or a T cell subset sorted from them (not recorded which). This CDR3 is CASSLWGGEIVDEQFF. The CDR3 DNA is TGTGCCAGCAGCTTATGGGGGGGCGAGATAGTGGATGAGCAGTTCTTC.